This is a list of T cell receptor beta chains from one sample in a study of beta chain features in type 1 diabetes. Some clones are missing from TCRdb's copy, which holds only in-frame ones; the method was immunoSEQ multiplex PCR. The sample consists of under 350,000 clones, roughly 13% of them appearing once. Sample: naive CD4+ T cells from blood. Every receptor here comes from a man aged 30 to 39 with type 1 diabetes. CDR3s include the opening cysteine and the closing phenylalanine or tryptophan. A D gene is named only where the DNA matches it firmly. Only some rows state a clone size, as once, few, many or a class for expanded clones.

J	D	size	V	DNA	CDR3
TRBJ2-1	TRBD1	once	TRBV5-6	TGTGCCAGCAGCTTGTACCCAGGGGGCGCATACAATGAGCAGTTCTTC	CASSLYPGGAYNEQFF
TRBJ1-1	TRBD1	few	TRBV9	TGTGCCAGCAGCGTAGGAGGGGGCCGCACTGAAGCTTTCTTT	CASSVGGGRTEAFF
TRBJ1-1	-	few	TRBV29-1	TGCAGCGTTGTTGGCAGATTGAACACTGAAGCTTTCTTT	CSVVGRLNTEAFF
TRBJ2-1	-	few	TRBV4-3	TGCGCCAGCAGCCAAGATTCACCAGATTACTCCTACAATGAGCAGTTCTTC	CASSQDSPDYSYNEQFF
TRBJ2-6	-	-	TRBV28	TGTGCCAGCAGTTCCAGCTCTGGGGCCAACGTCCTGACTTTC	CASSSSSGANVLTF
TRBJ2-3	-	-	TRBV7-6	TGTGCCAGCAGCGGAGGCGGCACAGATACGCAGTATTTT	CASSGGGTDTQYF
TRBJ2-2	TRBD2	-	TRBV15	TGTGCCACCAGCCGTACAAGTAGCGGGAGCTACACCGGGGAGCTGTTTTTT	CATSRTSSGSYTGELFF
TRBJ2-1	-	few	TRBV9	TGTGCCAGCAGCGTAGGGGTCGCGGGGGAGCAGTTCTTC	CASSVGVAGEQFF
TRBJ1-1	-	few	TRBV9	TGTGCCAGCAGCCAGCGGACGGCGAACACTGAAGCTTTCTTT	CASSQRTANTEAFF
TRBJ2-7	-	-	TRBV19	TGTGCCAGTAGTATAGGAGCTAGTAAGACCTCCTACGAGCAGTACTTC	CASSIGASKTSYEQYF
TRBJ2-5	-	few	TRBV28	TGTGCCAGCAGCTTTTTAGAGACCCAGTACTTC	CASSFLETQYF
TRBJ2-1	-	-	TRBV29-1	TGCAGCGTCTCTTGGCGGGACCCCGGGAGCGGTGAGCAGTTCTTC	CSVSWRDPGSGEQFF
TRBJ2-3	TRBD2	-	TRBV5-1	TGCGCCAGCAGCTTGGGGGCTAGCGGGAGCTCAGATACGCAGTATTTT	CASSLGASGSSDTQYF
TRBJ2-1	-	few	TRBV15	TGTGCCACCAGCAGAGCTCGGAGGGGAGATGAGCAGTTCTTC	CATSRARRGDEQFF
TRBJ2-5	-	few	TRBV30	TGTGCCTGGAGTGGAGGGGGTTCAGAGACCCAGTACTTC	CAWSGGGSETQYF
TRBJ1-1	-	few	TRBV30	TGTGCCTGGAGTGTATTGGGGCGCGGCGGGGACACTGAAGCTTTCTTT	CAWSVLGRGGDTEAFF
TRBJ2-3	TRBD2	few	TRBV5-4	TGTGCCAGCAGCTTGGGACTAGCGGGAAGCACAGATACGCAGTATTTT	CASSLGLAGSTDTQYF
TRBJ1-1	-	-	TRBV7-2	TGTGCCAGCAGCTTTCTCCGGGGGGCCACTGAAGCTTTCTTT	CASSFLRGATEAFF
TRBJ2-5	-	-	TRBV7-2	TGTGCCAGCAGCTTAGCGCAGGGGCGAGAGACCCAGTACTTC	CASSLAQGRETQYF
TRBJ1-1	-	few	TRBV13	TGTGCCAGCAGCTTATCCCGCCGAGACACTGAAGCTTTCTTT	CASSLSRRDTEAFF
TRBJ1-5	TRBD1	-	TRBV27	TGTGCCAGCAGACGGACAGGGGACAGTCAGCCCCAGCATTTT	CASRRTGDSQPQHF
TRBJ2-5	-	-	TRBV30	TGTGCCTGGAGACGAGAGGTCCGGGAGACCCAGTACTTC	CAWRREVRETQYF
TRBJ2-3	TRBD1	-	TRBV6-1	TGTGCCAGCAGTGAGGGGACAGGGGGAGATACGCAGTATTTT	CASSEGTGGDTQYF
TRBJ2-1	TRBD2	-	TRBV2	TGTGCCAGCATCGCAGCGGGACGCCCCTCCCCACACAATGAGCAGTTCTTC	CASIAAGRPSPHNEQFF
TRBJ1-1	-	-	TRBV27	TGTGCCAGCAGCAGACAGGAGAACACTGAAGCTTTCTTT	CASSRQENTEAFF
TRBJ2-5	-	few	TRBV9	TGTGCCAGCAGCGGGCATGTTGGGACTACCCAGTACTTC	CASSGHVGTTQYF
TRBJ2-7	TRBD1	once	TRBV27	TGTGCCAGCAGTTCCGGACAGGGGGACTACGAGCAGTACTTC	CASSSGQGDYEQYF
TRBJ2-4	-	-	TRBV2	TGTGCCAGCAGACAGGACGCCAAAAACATTCAGTACTTC	CASRQDAKNIQYF
TRBJ1-1	-	few	TRBV28	TGTGCCGCCAAGACAGGGAACACTGAAGCTTTCTTT	CAAKTGNTEAFF
TRBJ2-6	TRBD2	few	TRBV4-1	TGCGCCAGCAGCCAGGTTGGGACTAGCGTGAGCTCTGGGGCCAACGTCCTGACTTTC	CASSQVGTSVSSGANVLTF
TRBJ2-1	TRBD1	-	TRBV7-9	TGTGCCAGCAGCTTAGGACAGGGCTTCTACAATGAGCAGTTCTTC	CASSLGQGFYNEQFF
TRBJ2-7	TRBD2	-	TRBV6-6	TGTGCCAGCAGTTACGGGAGGGCCTACGAGCAGTACTTC	CASSYGRAYEQYF
TRBJ2-6	-	few	TRBV7-3	TGTGCCAGCAGTCCATTTCCTCAGTCTGGGGCCAACGTCCTGACTTTC	CASSPFPQSGANVLTF
TRBJ2-1	TRBD2	-	TRBV7-2	TGTGCCAGCAGCTTAGGCGGGAGGGTGGGTGAGCAGTTCTTC	CASSLGGRVGEQFF
TRBJ1-5	-	few	TRBV28	TGTGCCAGCATACCGACAGTGGCGCGGATTAATCAGCCCCAGCATTTT	CASIPTVARINQPQHF
TRBJ2-5	TRBD1	-	TRBV28	TGTGCCAGCAGTTCCTCTACAGGGGTGGTAGAGACCCAGTACTTC	CASSSSTGVVETQYF
TRBJ2-1	TRBD2	-	TRBV18	TGTGCCAGCTCACCAAATCTAGCGGGGGCCCAAGTTGAGCAGTTCTTC	CASSPNLAGAQVEQFF
TRBJ2-7	TRBD2	-	TRBV5-4	TGTGCCAGCAGCTTGGCCAGGGCTAGCGGAACGGGTCTCTACGAGCAGTACTTC	CASSLARASGTGLYEQYF
TRBJ1-2	-	few	TRBV2	TGTGCCAGCAGTGAATGGGAAGGGGCCGGAAGAGGCTACACCTTC	CASSEWEGAGRGYTF
TRBJ2-3	TRBD2	few	TRBV6-1	TGTGCCAGCATTAGGACTAGCGGAGCAGATACGCAGTATTTT	CASIRTSGADTQYF
TRBJ2-3	-	few	TRBV5-1	TGCGCCAGCAAGGAGGAGGAGGGGACAGATACGCAGTATTTT	CASKEEEGTDTQYF
TRBJ2-7	-	few	TRBV19	TGTGCCAGTAGTGGAACGACAGAGTACTACGAGCAGTACTTC	CASSGTTEYYEQYF
TRBJ2-3	-	few	TRBV7-9	TGTGCCAGCAGCCAGGGGATTGGTGGCACAGATACGCAGTATTTT	CASSQGIGGTDTQYF
TRBJ1-1	-	few	TRBV18	TGTGCCAGCTCACCTGGACAGTCTGAAGCTTTCTTT	CASSPGQSEAFF
TRBJ1-2	TRBD1	-	TRBV28	TGTGCCAGCAGCCCGGACAGGCTCTATGGCTACACCTTC	CASSPDRLYGYTF
TRBJ2-3	-	few	TRBV7-2	TGTGCCAGCAGCTCGGAGGGAGATACGCAGTATTTT	CASSSEGDTQYF
TRBJ2-5	TRBD2	-	TRBV6-6	TGTGCCAGCAGTTTAGCTAGCGGGAGGCATTTGGAGACCCAGTACTTC	CASSLASGRHLETQYF
TRBJ2-1	-	few	TRBV5-1	TGCGCCAGCGAAAGCGGGCTAACCTACAATGAGCAGTTCTTC	CASESGLTYNEQFF